Sequencing of this T cell receptor beta chain was carried out in a study of blood T cell repertoires in COVID-19. Study-level background: Sources were T cells, B-cell-depleted T cells, or PBMCs; the material itself was cDNA or gDNA.

Per the authors' pipeline: Amplifying reference gene primers gave estimates of nucleated cell counts. The repertoire was sequenced with immunoSEQ multiplex PCR; TCRdb's copy has only in-frame clones and lacks some. Clone size and V and J calls were adopted from that table, with D and trimming inferred from the DNA. Among 250,000 to 350,000 clones listed, under 95% were seen once. Deletions cut 5 bases from V and 10 bases from J, with 14 bases between. Germline CDR1 is LNHDA and CDR2 is SQIVND (reference sequence). The CDR3 sequence is 13 residues long. Individuals aged roughly 18 to 95 years were recruited from roughly 23 US areas. Participant-given clinical history determined each cohort assignment.

What was sequenced was PBMCs or T cells enriched from blood (not recorded which). The clonotype originates from a man aged 60 to 69 who had recovered from COVID-19. The chain recombines TRBV19 with TRBJ1-4; weak D call: TRBD1 (5 bases). The CDR3 spells CASSSDGGRKLFF. The CDR3 region has the DNA TGTGCCAGTAGTTCCGACGGGGGACGAAAACTGTTTTTT.